This T cell receptor (beta chain) derives from a study of patients and donors after allogeneic stem cell transplantation. Each CDR3 protein gets one entry after TCRdb re-called the RT-PCR reads with MiXCR. The sample has roughly 250,000 distinct CDR3 sequences, 14% seen once. This clonotype was seen at least ten times. This CDR3 has 11 residues. Germline-derived CDR1 and CDR2 are SQVTM and ANQGSEA. Trimming cost V 4 bases and J 5 bases, with 6 bases left between them. The chain joins TRBV29-1 to TRBJ2-1, with D tentatively TRBD1 (5 bases). This TCR derives from a human donor who was either an allogeneic HSCT recipient or a stem cell or donor lymphocyte infusion donor (not recorded which). It is not recorded whose cells these are; they may come from a transplant donor. The sequencing sample was made of blood, either unsorted or a sorted T cell fraction (not recorded which). The CDR3 sequence is CSVGRDNEQFF. CDR3 nucleotide sequence: TGCAGCGTTGGCAGGGACAATGAGCAGTTCTTC.